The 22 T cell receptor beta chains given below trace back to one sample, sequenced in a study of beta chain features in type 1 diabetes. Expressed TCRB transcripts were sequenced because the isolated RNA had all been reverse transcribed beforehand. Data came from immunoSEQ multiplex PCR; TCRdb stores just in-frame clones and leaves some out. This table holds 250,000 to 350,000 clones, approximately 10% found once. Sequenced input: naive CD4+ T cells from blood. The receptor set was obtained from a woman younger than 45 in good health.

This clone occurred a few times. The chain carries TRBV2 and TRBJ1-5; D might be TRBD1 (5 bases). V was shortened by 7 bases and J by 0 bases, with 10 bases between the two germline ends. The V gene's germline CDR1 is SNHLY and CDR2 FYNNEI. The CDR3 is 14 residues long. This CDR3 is CASIAGHSNQPQHF. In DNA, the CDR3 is TGTGCCAGCATTGCAGGGCATAGCAATCAGCCCCAGCATTTT.

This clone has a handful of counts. The CDR3 here is CASSTTGTGTPQHF. The CDR3 DNA sequence: TGTGCCAGCAGCACCACTGGGACAGGGACGCCCCAGCATTTT. The chain recombines TRBV25-1 with TRBJ1-5; 9 positions match TRBD1. V was clipped by 6 bases and J by 9 bases; unmatched bases: 9. Germline lookup yields CDR1 MGHDK and CDR2 SYGVNS. This CDR3 has 14 residues.

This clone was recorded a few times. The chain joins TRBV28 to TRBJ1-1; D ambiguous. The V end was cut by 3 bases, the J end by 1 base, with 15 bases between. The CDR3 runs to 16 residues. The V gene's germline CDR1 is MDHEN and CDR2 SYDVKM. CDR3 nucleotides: TGTGCCAGCAGTTTTCACGGGGAGGGAAGGAACACTGAAGCTTTCTTT. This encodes CASSFHGEGRNTEAFF.

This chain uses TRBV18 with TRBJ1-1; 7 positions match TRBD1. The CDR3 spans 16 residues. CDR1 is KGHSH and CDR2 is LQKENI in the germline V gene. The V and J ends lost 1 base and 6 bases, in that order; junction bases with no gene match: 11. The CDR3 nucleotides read TGTGCCAGCTCACCACGCGAGCGTGGGCAGGGGGCTGAAGCTTTCTTT. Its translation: CASSPRERGQGAEAFF.

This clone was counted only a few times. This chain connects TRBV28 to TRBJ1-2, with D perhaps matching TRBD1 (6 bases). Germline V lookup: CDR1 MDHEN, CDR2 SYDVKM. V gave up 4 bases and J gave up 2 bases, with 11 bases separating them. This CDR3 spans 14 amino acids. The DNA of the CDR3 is TGTGCCAGCAGTTCCCCAGGGGTGAACTATGGCTACACCTTC. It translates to CASSSPGVNYGYTF.

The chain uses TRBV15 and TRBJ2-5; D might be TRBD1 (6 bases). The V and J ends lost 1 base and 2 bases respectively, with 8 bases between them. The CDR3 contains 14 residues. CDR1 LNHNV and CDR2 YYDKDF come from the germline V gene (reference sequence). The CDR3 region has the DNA TGTGCCACCAGCAGAGGGACAGTGCAAGAGACCCAGTACTTC. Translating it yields CATSRGTVQETQYF.

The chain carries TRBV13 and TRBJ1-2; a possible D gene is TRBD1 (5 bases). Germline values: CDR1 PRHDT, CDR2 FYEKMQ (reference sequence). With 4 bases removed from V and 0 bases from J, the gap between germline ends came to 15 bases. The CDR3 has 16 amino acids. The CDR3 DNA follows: TGTGCCAGCAGCTCGGAAACGGACAAAGCTAACTATGGCTACACCTTC. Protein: CASSSETDKANYGYTF.

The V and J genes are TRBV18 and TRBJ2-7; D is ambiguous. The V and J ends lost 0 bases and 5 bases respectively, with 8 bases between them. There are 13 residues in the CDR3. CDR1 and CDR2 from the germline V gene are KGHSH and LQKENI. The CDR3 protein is CASSPPTVDEQYF. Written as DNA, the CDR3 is TGTGCCAGCTCACCACCAACGGTGGACGAGCAGTACTTC.

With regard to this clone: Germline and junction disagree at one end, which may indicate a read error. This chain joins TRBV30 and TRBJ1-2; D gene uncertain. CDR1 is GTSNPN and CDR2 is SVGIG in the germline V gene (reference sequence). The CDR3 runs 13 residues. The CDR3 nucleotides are TGTGCCTGGAGTGCCCGACCGAACTATGCCTACACCTTC. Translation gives CAWSARPNYAYTF.

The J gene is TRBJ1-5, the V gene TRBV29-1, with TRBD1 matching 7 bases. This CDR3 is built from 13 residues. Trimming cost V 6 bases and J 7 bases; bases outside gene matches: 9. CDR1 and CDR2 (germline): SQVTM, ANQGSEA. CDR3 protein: CSVKGGVDQPQHF. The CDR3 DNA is TGCAGCGTCAAAGGGGGCGTAGACCAGCCCCAGCATTTT.

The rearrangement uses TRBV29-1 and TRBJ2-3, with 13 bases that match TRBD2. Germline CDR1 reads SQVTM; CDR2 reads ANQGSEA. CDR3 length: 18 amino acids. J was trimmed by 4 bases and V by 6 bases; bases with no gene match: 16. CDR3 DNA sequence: TGCAGCGTCAGGACTAGCGGGAGTCCCACACAGGTAGCAGATACGCAGTATTTT. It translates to CSVRTSGSPTQVADTQYF.

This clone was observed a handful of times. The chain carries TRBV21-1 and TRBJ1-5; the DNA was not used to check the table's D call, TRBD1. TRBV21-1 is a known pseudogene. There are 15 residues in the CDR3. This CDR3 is CASSRTGGGNQPQHF. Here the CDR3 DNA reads TGTGCCAGCAGCAGAACAGGGGGAGGCAATCAGCCCCAGCATTTT.

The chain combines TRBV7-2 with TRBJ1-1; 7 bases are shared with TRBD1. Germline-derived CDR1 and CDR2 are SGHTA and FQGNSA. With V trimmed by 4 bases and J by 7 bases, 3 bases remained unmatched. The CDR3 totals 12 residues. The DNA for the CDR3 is TGTGCCAGCAGCTCGACAGGGATTGAAGCTTTCTTT. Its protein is CASSSTGIEAFF.

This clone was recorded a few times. The chain's CDR3 is CASSPQQGLDTEAFF. The CDR3 DNA sequence: TGCGCCAGCAGCCCCCAACAGGGGCTGGACACTGAAGCTTTCTTT. The V gene is TRBV5-1, the J gene TRBJ1-1; 7 nucleotides align to TRBD1. V lost 4 bases to trimming and J lost 3 bases; unmatched junction nucleotides: 9. Germline V gene sequence: CDR1 SGHRS, CDR2 YFSETQ. The CDR3 covers 15 residues.

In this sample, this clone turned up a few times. CDR3 residues: CASSLAGQGPDTQYF. CDR3 nucleotides: TGCGCCAGCAGCTTGGCCGGGCAGGGGCCAGATACGCAGTATTTT. V and J are TRBV5-1 and TRBJ2-3; a weak D match, TRBD1 (6 bases). This CDR3 is 15 amino acids long. The V end was cut by 0 bases, the J end by 4 bases, with 12 bases between. Germline V lookup: CDR1 SGHRS, CDR2 YFSETQ.

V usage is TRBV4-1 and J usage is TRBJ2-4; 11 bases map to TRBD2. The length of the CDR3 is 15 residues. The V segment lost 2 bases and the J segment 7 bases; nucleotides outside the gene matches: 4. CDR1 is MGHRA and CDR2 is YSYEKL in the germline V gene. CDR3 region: CASSQLGLAANIQYF. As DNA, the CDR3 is TGCGCCAGCAGCCAACTGGGACTAGCGGCGAACATTCAGTACTTC.

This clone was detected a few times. The CDR3 DNA reads as TGTGCCAGCTCACCGCGGACTAGGCCGGGGGGGAATGAGCAGTTCTTC. Protein product: CASSPRTRPGGNEQFF. The chain has TRBV18 and TRBJ2-1, with 8 bases fitting TRBD2. Per the germline V gene, CDR1 is KGHSH and CDR2 is LQKENI. The CDR3 length is 16 residues. Germline trimming cut 3 bases from V and 7 bases from J; bases unmatched to any gene: 11. Based on the CDR3 plus reference TRBV18 and TRBJ2-1, the full variable domain is NAGVMQNPRHLVRRRGQEARLRCSPMKGHSHVYWYRQLPEEGLKFMVYLQKENIIDESGMPKERFSAEFPKEGPSILRIQQVVRGDSAAYFCASSPRTRPGGNEQFFGPGTRLTVL.

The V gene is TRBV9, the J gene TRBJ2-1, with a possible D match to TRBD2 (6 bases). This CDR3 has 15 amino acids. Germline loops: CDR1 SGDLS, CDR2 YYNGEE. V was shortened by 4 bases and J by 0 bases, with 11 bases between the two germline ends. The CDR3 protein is CASSRREVSYNEQFF. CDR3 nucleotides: TGTGCCAGCAGCAGGAGGGAGGTCTCCTACAATGAGCAGTTCTTC.

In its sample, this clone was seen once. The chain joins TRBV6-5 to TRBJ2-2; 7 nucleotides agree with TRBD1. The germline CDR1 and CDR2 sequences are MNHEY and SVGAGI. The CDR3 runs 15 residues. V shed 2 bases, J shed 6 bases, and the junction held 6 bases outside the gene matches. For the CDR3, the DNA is TGTGCCAGCAGTTACAGGCGACAGGGCTCCGGGGAGCTGTTTTTT. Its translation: CASSYRRQGSGELFF.

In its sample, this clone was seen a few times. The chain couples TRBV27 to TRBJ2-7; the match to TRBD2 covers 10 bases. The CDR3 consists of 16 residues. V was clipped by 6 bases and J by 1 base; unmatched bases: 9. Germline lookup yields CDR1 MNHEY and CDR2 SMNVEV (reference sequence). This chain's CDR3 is CASSLLSSGSSYEQYF. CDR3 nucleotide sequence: TGTGCCAGCAGCCTGTTATCTAGCGGGAGTTCCTACGAGCAGTACTTC.

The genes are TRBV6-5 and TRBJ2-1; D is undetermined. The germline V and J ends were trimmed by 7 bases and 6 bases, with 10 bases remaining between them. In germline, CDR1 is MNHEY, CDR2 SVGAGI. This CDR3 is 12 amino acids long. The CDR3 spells CASNPSRNEQFF. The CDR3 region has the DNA TGTGCCAGCAATCCAAGCCGCAATGAGCAGTTCTTC.

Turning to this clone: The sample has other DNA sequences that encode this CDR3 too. The CDR3 nucleotides are TGTGCCAGCAGCAGTGGGAGGTACGAGCAGTACTTC. It is translated as CASSSGRYEQYF. The rearrangement joins TRBV28 to TRBJ2-7; tentative D call: TRBD2 (6 bases). The CDR3 runs 12 residues. V gave up 6 bases and J gave up 4 bases, with 10 bases separating them. Germline CDR1 is MDHEN and CDR2 is SYDVKM.